This note documents a single TCR beta chain sequence. A single count supports this clone. The antigen this receptor binds is unknown. Base quality data are lacking; no much larger clone is found one base away. Library preparation used the immunoSEQ multiplex PCR assay. Rearranged TCR beta chain sequences were amplified with the hsTCRB Kit following the manufacturer's protocol. Sequencing of TCRB libraries was carried out on an Illumina MiSeq. Regarding the original processing steps: Demultiplexing, trimming and gene mapping were performed with the kit vendor's proprietary platform. In TCRdb, the immuneACCESS table is reduced to in-frame sequences with V and J assigned. These tables do not hold every clone; where another copy was compared, an unresolved V gene accounts for under half, and the others remain unexplained. The V and J calls and the clone size are those of that table, but D and trimming were determined from the DNA. Within this sample are approximately 70,000 clones, with about four fifths of them counted one time only. The leading ten clones occupy around 8.5% of the sample.

The sample's time point, from its label and the paper: baseline, week 1 (first vaccination visit). Reading the label with the study, this specimen's treatment or condition is: pre-vaccination baseline after standard-of-care therapy. Donors had newly diagnosed WHO grade 3 or 4 IDH1-mutant astrocytomas with loss of nuclear ATRX. The samples were drawn from NOA16, a multicentre, single-arm, open-label phase I trial in Germany that tested a mutant IDH1 peptide vaccine in humans for the first time. Blood drawn at visit V03 was used as the baseline sample for immunogenicity testing. Genomic DNA for TCRB sequencing was extracted from EDTA blood using the DNeasy Blood and Tissue Kit. This sample stems from a study of a mutant IDH1 vaccine in newly diagnosed glioma (dated by TCRdb to about 2021). For the study in its entirety: The roughly 33 treated patients were roughly 62% male and around 40% female, with a mean age of about 38 years. Before enrollment, most patients had been given radiochemotherapy with temozolomide as standard therapy, while the rest had received either radiotherapy alone or temozolomide alone. Peripheral blood samples were drawn at six visits, namely V03 (baseline), V05, V07, V10, V12 and V13. Longitudinal TCRB deep sequencing was performed for approximately 24 treated patients wherever samples were available for exploratory analyses.

On the study overall, not on this receptor specifically: According to the authors, sample limitations meant that analyses of patient blood samples could not be reproduced. Changes in the top peripheral T cell clonotypes picked up by TCRB sequencing did not appear to be linked to pseudoprogression. Selection of PBMC samples for TCRB deep sequencing was based on availability. Vaccine-induced immune responses across multiple MHC alleles were detected in 85% to 95% of patients.

The sequenced sample was PBMCs, obtained from a glioma patient treated with radiotherapy, temozolomide or both. This clonotype was obtained from a man aged 50 or older with glioma.

The CDR3: CASGRAQTNTGELFF. The sequence in DNA is TGTGCCAGCGGCCGGGCCCAAACAAACACCGGGGAGCTGTTTTTT. This chain is built from TRBV2 and TRBJ2-2, with the D gene too uncertain to name. The trim is 8 bases for V and 2 bases for J, with a gap of 15 bases between the germline ends. Spanning cysteine to phenylalanine, the CDR3 consists of 15 amino acids. Kept here is only the CDR3 DNA, which spans 45 bases and is read in frame from base 1. The germline V gene encodes CDR1 SNHLY and CDR2 FYNNEI.